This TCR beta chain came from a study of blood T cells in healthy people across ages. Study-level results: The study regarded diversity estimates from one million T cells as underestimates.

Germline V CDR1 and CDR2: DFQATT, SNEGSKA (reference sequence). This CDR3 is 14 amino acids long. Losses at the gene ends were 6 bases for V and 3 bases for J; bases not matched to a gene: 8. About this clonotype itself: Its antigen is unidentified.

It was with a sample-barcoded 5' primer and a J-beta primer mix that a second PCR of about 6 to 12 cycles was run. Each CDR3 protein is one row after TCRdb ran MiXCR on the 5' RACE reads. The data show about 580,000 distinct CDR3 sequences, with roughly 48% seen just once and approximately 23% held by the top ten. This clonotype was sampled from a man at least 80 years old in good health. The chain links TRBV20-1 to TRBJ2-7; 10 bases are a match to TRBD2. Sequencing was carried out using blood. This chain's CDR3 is CSAGAASGSYEQYF. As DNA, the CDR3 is TGCAGTGCCGGTGCGGCTAGCGGGAGCTACGAGCAGTACTTC.